This is a list of T cell receptor beta chains from one sample in a study of shared clonotypes between healthy human individuals. Here immunoSEQ multiplex PCR was the method, and the copy in TCRdb shows in-frame clones only, minus some. This table holds around 500,000 clones, 81% found once. The sequencing sample was made of PBMCs. All receptors come from a woman aged 40 to 49 in good health. Some clones in this sample may be carry-over from other donors' samples. The CDR3 runs from the conserved cysteine through the conserved F or W. D genes are given only for firm matches. Rows may omit the clone size; those that give it use once, few, many or a size class.

size: -; V: TRBV5-1; D: -; J: TRBJ2-7; CDR3: CASSATGTPGYEQYF; DNA: TGCGCCAGCAGCGCTACAGGGACCCCGGGCTACGAGCAGTACTTC
size: -; V: TRBV7-9; D: TRBD1; J: TRBJ2-7; CDR3: CASSLGLGTGGDEQYF; DNA: TGTGCCAGCAGCTTAGGGTTGGGGACAGGGGGCGACGAGCAGTACTTC
size: -; V: TRBV6-1; D: -; J: TRBJ2-2; CDR3: CASSRSYRGEELFF; DNA: TGTGCCAGCTCCAGGTCCTACAGAGGTGAGGAGCTGTTTTTT
size: -; V: TRBV5-1; D: -; J: TRBJ1-1; CDR3: CASSGQGPGTEAFF; DNA: TGCGCCAGCAGCGGACAAGGGCCGGGGACTGAAGCTTTCTTT
size: few; V: TRBV28; D: TRBD1; J: TRBJ1-2; CDR3: CASSLFGQGTLGYGYTF; DNA: TGTGCCAGCAGTTTATTTGGACAGGGGACATTGGGCTATGGCTACACCTTC
size: -; V: TRBV5-6; D: TRBD2; J: TRBJ2-3; CDR3: CASSTLAGGDTQYF; DNA: TGTGCCAGCAGCACTCTAGCGGGAGGAGATACGCAGTATTTT
size: few; V: TRBV18; D: -; J: TRBJ1-1; CDR3: CASSSRNTEAFF; DNA: TGTGCCAGCTCAAGCAGGAACACTGAAGCTTTCTTT
size: -; V: TRBV29-1; D: -; J: TRBJ2-1; CDR3: CSVDLGGVPYNEQFF; DNA: TGCAGCGTTGATCTAGGGGGAGTCCCCTACAATGAGCAGTTCTTC
size: -; V: TRBV2; D: -; J: TRBJ1-2; CDR3: CASSADKIYGYTF; DNA: TGTGCCAGCAGTGCGGACAAGATCTATGGCTACACCTTC
size: once; V: TRBV7-2; D: TRBD1; J: TRBJ2-5; CDR3: CASSLATGARQETQYF; DNA: TGTGCCAGCAGCTTAGCTACAGGGGCTCGGCAAGAGACCCAGTACTTC
size: few; V: TRBV9; D: -; J: TRBJ1-1; CDR3: CASSEVATEAFF; DNA: TGTGCCAGCAGCGAGGTAGCCACTGAAGCTTTCTTT
size: -; V: TRBV28; D: -; J: TRBJ1-5; CDR3: CASTPRTQGNQPQHF; DNA: TGTGCCAGCACCCCCCGGACCCAGGGCAATCAGCCCCAGCATTTT
size: few; V: TRBV29-1; D: TRBD1; J: TRBJ1-3; CDR3: CSVERDSRSGNTIYF; DNA: TGCAGCGTTGAGAGGGACAGTCGCTCTGGAAACACCATATATTTT
size: once; V: TRBV7-8; D: -; J: TRBJ2-1; CDR3: CASSLAPGYEQFF; DNA: TGTGCCAGCAGCTTAGCACCGGGCTATGAGCAGTTCTTC
size: -; V: TRBV7-8; D: TRBD2; J: TRBJ2-1; CDR3: CASSTPGTSGEQFF; DNA: TGTGCCAGCAGCACTCCCGGGACTAGCGGTGAGCAGTTCTTC
size: -; V: TRBV7-2; D: -; J: TRBJ2-2; CDR3: CASSLVGRRSDTGELFF; DNA: TGTGCCAGCAGCTTAGTGGGGCGGAGGAGCGACACCGGGGAGCTGTTTTTT
size: -; V: TRBV30; D: -; J: TRBJ1-3; CDR3: CASRVGNTIYF; DNA: TGTGCCTCCAGGGTGGGAAACACCATATATTTT
size: -; V: TRBV19; D: -; J: TRBJ2-2; CDR3: CASSIVASNTGELFF; DNA: TGTGCCAGTAGTATAGTGGCTTCGAACACCGGGGAGCTGTTTTTT